Given below is one T cell receptor (beta chain) in context. CDR1 is SGHDN and CDR2 is FVKESK in the germline V gene. V lost 5 bases and J lost 11; bases outside the gene matches: 10. The CDR3 sequence is 13 residues long. This specimen belongs to a study of blood T cell repertoires in COVID-19. Study-wide context: COVID-19 samples collected from the United States, Italy and Spain covered acute and convalescent phases. Sources were T cells, B-cell-depleted T cells, or PBMCs; the material itself was cDNA or gDNA.

The assay was immunoSEQ multiplex PCR, and TCRdb's table has in-frame clones only and misses some. The sample holds about 38,000 clones, almost 90% seen once. Sequences were obtained from peripheral blood. The V and J genes are TRBV14 and TRBJ2-3, with 7 bases matching TRBD1. The source is a man aged 55 to 70 with active or convalescent COVID-19. CDR3 in amino acids: CASSIFQGVRQYF. The CDR3 coding sequence is TGTGCCAGCAGCATTTTCCAGGGGGTGAGGCAGTATTTT.